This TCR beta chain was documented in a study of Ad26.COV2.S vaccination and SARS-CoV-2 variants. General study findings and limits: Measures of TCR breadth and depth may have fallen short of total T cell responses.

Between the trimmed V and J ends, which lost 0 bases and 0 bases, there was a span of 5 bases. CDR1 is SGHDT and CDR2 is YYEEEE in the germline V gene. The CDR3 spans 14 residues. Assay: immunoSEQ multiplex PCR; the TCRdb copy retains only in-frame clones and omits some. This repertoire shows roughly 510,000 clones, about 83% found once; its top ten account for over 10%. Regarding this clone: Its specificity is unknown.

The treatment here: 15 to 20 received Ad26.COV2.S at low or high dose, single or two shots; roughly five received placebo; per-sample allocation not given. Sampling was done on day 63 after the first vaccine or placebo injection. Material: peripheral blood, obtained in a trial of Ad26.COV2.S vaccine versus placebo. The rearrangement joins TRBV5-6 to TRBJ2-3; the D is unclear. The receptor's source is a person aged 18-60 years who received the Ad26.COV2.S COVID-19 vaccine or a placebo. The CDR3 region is CASSLEVSTDTQYF. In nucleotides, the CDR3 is TGTGCCAGCAGCTTGGAGGTTAGCACAGATACGCAGTATTTT.